Listed here are 28 T cell receptor beta chains from one sample, sequenced in a study of blood T cell repertoires in COVID-19. Profiling relied on immunoSEQ multiplex PCR, and the TCRdb table lists in-frame clones only, not all of them. The sample comprises 60,000 to 70,000 clones, about 73% of which are singletons, and approximately 28% rests with the top ten. The sequenced sample was peripheral blood. The receptors were gathered from a woman of 80 years or more with acute or convalescent COVID-19.

This rearrangement joins TRBV7-8 to TRBJ1-4, with D possibly matching TRBD1 (5 bases). Germline V CDR1 and CDR2: SGHVS, FQNEAQ. Trimming shortened V by 1 base and J by 7 bases, and 13 bases separated the two germline ends. The CDR3 sequence is 15 residues long. This CDR3 reads CASSLVVGGTEKLFF. The CDR3 region has the DNA TGTGCCAGCAGCTTAGTCGTCGGGGGGACTGAAAAACTGTTTTTT.

This rearrangement joins TRBV10-3 to TRBJ1-5; 7 nucleotides align to TRBD1. CDR3 length: 16 residues. J was trimmed by 7 bases and V by 0 bases; bases with no gene match: 9. Per the germline V gene, CDR1 is ENHRY and CDR2 is SYGVKD. The CDR3 nucleotides are TGTGCCATCAGTGAGTCAGGGTTGGCAGGGGGACAGCCCCAGCATTTT. This encodes CAISESGLAGGQPQHF.

The V gene is TRBV19, the J gene TRBJ1-3, with D perhaps TRBD1 (5 bases). The CDR3 has 17 residues. V dropped 5 bases and J dropped 0 bases, with 17 bases sitting between them. The V gene's germline CDR1 is LNHDA and CDR2 SQIVND (reference sequence). The CDR3 loop is CASSRSNPGGSGNTIYF. The CDR3 DNA reads as TGTGCCAGTAGTCGTTCCAACCCGGGGGGCTCTGGAAACACCATATATTTT. Full variable domain (rest looked up from reference TRBV19 and TRBJ1-3): DGGITQSPKYLFRKEGQNVTLSCEQNLNHDAMYWYRQDPGQGLRLIYYSQIVNDFQKGDIAEGYSVSREKKESFPLTVTSAQKNPTAFYLCASSRSNPGGSGNTIYFGEGSWLTVV.

This clone was counted a few times. V is TRBV4-3 and J is TRBJ1-1, with 7 positions matching TRBD1. CDR3 length equals 13 residues. The junction had 5 bases not matched to a gene; V was cut back by 4 bases and J by 6 bases. Germline V gene data show CDR1 as LGHNA and CDR2 as YSLEER. The CDR3 reads CASSPPGTAEAFF. In nucleotides, the CDR3 is TGCGCCAGCAGCCCACCGGGGACAGCTGAAGCTTTCTTT.

The chain recombines TRBV9 with TRBJ2-5, with D possibly being TRBD1 (5 bases). This CDR3 contains 15 residues. V lost 2 bases and J lost 5, with 16 bases in between. CDR1 is SGDLS, CDR2 YYNGEE, per germline. The CDR3 spells CASSVSPRERETQYF. The CDR3, as DNA: TGTGCCAGCAGCGTTTCCCCCAGGGAAAGGGAGACCCAGTACTTC.

V usage is TRBV18 and J usage is TRBJ2-1; 15 nucleotides agree with TRBD2. The V gene end was trimmed by 7 bases and the J gene end by 7 bases; junction bases not matched to a gene: 5. Germline CDR1 KGHSH, CDR2 LQKENI. This CDR3 contains 15 residues. The CDR3 DNA sequence: TGTGCCAGCTTACCCGGGACTAGCGGGAGGAATGAGCAGTTCTTC. It specifies CASLPGTSGRNEQFF.

This rearrangement joins TRBV5-1 to TRBJ2-7; tentative D call: TRBD1 (7 bases). From germline, CDR1 is SGHRS and CDR2 YFSETQ. V was cut by 3 bases and J by 6 bases, with 10 bases left in between. This CDR3 is 12 amino acids long. The CDR3 nucleotides read TGCGCCAGCAGCTACCAGGGGGGCGAGCAGTACTTC. It encodes CASSYQGGEQYF.

This clone appeared a single time. This chain links TRBV5-8 with TRBJ2-6; 9 positions agree with TRBD1. With 3 bases clipped from V and 2 bases from J, the junction kept 6 bases outside the gene matches. CDR1 is SGHTS and CDR2 is YDEGEE in the germline V gene. This CDR3 spans 17 amino acids. The CDR3 nucleotides are TGTGCCAGCAGCTGGGGACAGGGCCTGCCTGGGGCCAACGTCCTGACTTTC. As protein: CASSWGQGLPGANVLTF.

This chain links TRBV19 with TRBJ1-2; D might be TRBD1 (5 bases). This CDR3 comprises 16 residues. Deletions cut 0 bases from V and 0 bases from J, with 11 bases between. Germline V gene sequence: CDR1 LNHDA, CDR2 SQIVND (reference sequence). The CDR3 nucleotides read TGTGCCAGTAGTATAGAGTACAGACAGACTAACTATGGCTACACCTTC. It yields the protein CASSIEYRQTNYGYTF. The variable domain in full, completed from reference TRBV19 and TRBJ1-2, reads DGGITQSPKYLFRKEGQNVTLSCEQNLNHDAMYWYRQDPGQGLRLIYYSQIVNDFQKGDIAEGYSVSREKKESFPLTVTSAQKNPTAFYLCASSIEYRQTNYGYTFGSGTRLTVV.

A note on this clone: Other DNA sequences from this sample encode an identical CDR3 as well. This sequence joins TRBV7-2 and TRBJ1-3; D gene uncertain. CDR1 SGHTA and CDR2 FQGNSA come from the germline V gene. The CDR3 is 13 residues long. V lost 4 bases and J lost 3, with 7 bases in between. CDR3 nucleotide sequence: TGTGCCAGCAGCTCAAACAGTGGAAACACCATATATTTT. Encoded protein: CASSSNSGNTIYF.

The V and J genes are TRBV4-1 and TRBJ2-1; possibly TRBD1 for D (5 bases). Germline CDR1 and CDR2: MGHRA and YSYEKL. Trimming removed 3 bases at V and 2 bases at J, with 14 bases between. The CDR3 length is 16 residues. The CDR3 DNA is TGCGCCAGCAGCCAGACGGCAGGGATGACCTACAATGAGCAGTTCTTC. As protein: CASSQTAGMTYNEQFF.

The chain carries TRBV28 and TRBJ2-5; D remains unclear. V was cut by 1 base and J by 5 bases, with 5 bases left in between. The CDR3 has 12 amino acids. Germline V lookup: CDR1 MDHEN, CDR2 SYDVKM. This CDR3 is CASSLLLETQYF. DNA of the CDR3: TGTGCCAGCAGTTTATTATTGGAGACCCAGTACTTC.

On this clone: The junction does not match germline at one end; this may be a read error. The chain carries TRBV7-8 and TRBJ2-5, with 9 bases that match TRBD1. Germline-derived CDR1 and CDR2 are SGHVS and FQNEAQ. The CDR3 is 16 amino acids. The CDR3 protein is CASSEGTGSVQGTQYF. CDR3 nucleotides: TGTGCCAGCAGCGAGGGGACAGGGTCGGTCCAAGGGACCCAGTACTTC. Variable domain in full (rest from reference TRBV7-8 and TRBJ2-5): GAGVSQSPRYKVAKRGQDVALRCDPISGHVSLFWYQQALGQGPEFLTYFQNEAQLDKSGLPSDRFFAERPEGSVSTLKIQRTQQEDSAVYLCASSEGTGSVQGTQYFGPGTRLLVL.

J is TRBJ2-1 and V is TRBV6-2 or TRBV6-3; 7 bases fit TRBD1. In germline, CDR1 is MNHEY, CDR2 SVGEGT. The CDR3 has 15 amino acids. Trimming at V came to 0 bases and at J to 7 bases, leaving 6 bases not matched to a gene. CDR3 sequence (DNA): TGTGCCAGCAGTTACTCGGCAGGGGGACGGAATGAGCAGTTCTTC. As protein: CASSYSAGGRNEQFF.

The chain links TRBV9 to TRBJ1-2; 7 bases fit TRBD1. CDR3 size: 13 residues. Germline CDR1 reads SGDLS; CDR2 reads YYNGEE. V gave up 3 bases and J gave up 3 bases; unmatched junction bases: 2. CDR3 residues: CASSGTGDYGYTF. The CDR3 bases are TGTGCCAGCAGCGGGACAGGAGACTATGGCTACACCTTC.

In this sample, this clone turned up a few times. This chain connects TRBV7-2 to TRBJ2-7; no clear D. The CDR3 contains 16 residues. Trimming pared 1 base from V and 0 bases from J, leaving 13 bases between. The germline CDR1 and CDR2 sequences are SGHTA and FQGNSA. The CDR3 region is CASSLDGAVFSYEQYF. CDR3 coding DNA: TGTGCCAGCAGCTTAGACGGAGCAGTCTTCTCCTACGAGCAGTACTTC.

The chain carries TRBV29-1 and TRBJ2-3, with 9 positions matching TRBD1. Germline CDR1 reads SQVTM; CDR2 reads ANQGSEA. This CDR3 is 18 amino acids long. Trimming removed 4 bases from V and 0 bases from J; junction bases left unmatched: 14. In DNA form, the CDR3 reads TGCAGCGTTGGGGGGGGACAGGGAGGGTTCTCTAGCACAGATACGCAGTATTTT. Residues: CSVGGGQGGFSSTDTQYF.

This chain joins TRBV6-2 or TRBV6-3 and TRBJ2-5, with D possibly TRBD2 on 5 matching bases. The germline V gene has CDR1 MNHEY and CDR2 SVGEGT. This CDR3 is built from 13 residues. V gave up 6 bases and J gave up 6 bases, with 14 bases separating them. The DNA of the CDR3 is TGTGCCAGCAGCGGACTGCTCGCCCAGACCCAGTACTTC. Amino acid sequence: CASSGLLAQTQYF.

The chain joins TRBV29-1 to TRBJ2-1; 11 bases align to TRBD2. Trimming took 6 bases from V and 3 from J; bases not matched to a gene: 1. Germline V CDR1 and CDR2: SQVTM, ANQGSEA. The CDR3 loop spans 13 amino acids. The CDR3: CSVGTSGYNEQFF. The DNA for the CDR3 is TGCAGCGTCGGGACTAGCGGCTACAATGAGCAGTTCTTC.

The chain uses TRBV28 and TRBJ1-1; the D is unclear. Trimming stripped 5 bases from V and 1 base from J, with 5 bases between. The CDR3 has 12 residues. Germline CDR1 reads MDHEN; CDR2 reads SYDVKM. The CDR3 loop is CASSRRNTEAFF. The CDR3 coding sequence is TGTGCCAGCAGTCGCAGGAACACTGAAGCTTTCTTT.

A few counts support this clone. The V and J genes are TRBV28 and TRBJ2-1; 11 bases align to TRBD2. The V gene end was trimmed by 4 bases and the J gene end by 3 bases; junction bases not matched to a gene: 2. CDR3 length: 15 amino acids. CDR1 is MDHEN and CDR2 is SYDVKM in the germline V gene. This chain's CDR3 is CASSSSGRIYNEQFF. The DNA of the CDR3 is TGTGCCAGCAGTTCTAGCGGGAGGATCTACAATGAGCAGTTCTTC.

Only one count was recorded for this clone. The chain couples TRBV7-3 to TRBJ2-7, with D possibly being TRBD2 (6 bases). Trimming took 8 bases from V and 6 from J, leaving 17 bases between them. This CDR3 spans 13 amino acids. Germline CDR1 reads SGHTA; CDR2 reads FQGTGA. The CDR3 DNA reads TGTGCCAGCGGCGTTAACCGGGACTCCGAGCAGTACTTC. Its translation: CASGVNRDSEQYF. Full variable domain (missing parts from reference TRBV7-3 and TRBJ2-7): GAGVSQTPSNKVTEKGKYVELRCDPISGHTALYWYRQSLGQGPEFLIYFQGTGAADDSGLPNDRFFAVRPEGSVSTLKIQRTERGDSAVYLCASGVNRDSEQYFGPGTRLTVT.

There are a few counts of this clone. The J gene is TRBJ2-7, the V gene TRBV6-5; D possibly corresponds to TRBD2 (7 bases). The germline V and J ends were trimmed by 6 bases and 11 bases, with 17 bases remaining between them. The CDR3 runs to 12 residues. Germline CDR1 and CDR2: MNHEY and SVGAGI. CDR3 in DNA: TGTGCCAGCAGAGTTGGGGGAGGGGGAGAGTACTTC. Amino acid sequence: CASRVGGGGEYF.

The genes are TRBV2 and TRBJ1-5; weak D call: TRBD1 (6 bases). The CDR3 has 14 residues. Looked up from germline, CDR1 is SNHLY and CDR2 is FYNNEI. V was trimmed by 6 bases and J by 0 bases, leaving 9 bases between them. In nucleotides, the CDR3 is TGTGCCAGCAGCCCGGACAGTAGCAATCAGCCCCAGCATTTT. Its translation: CASSPDSSNQPQHF.

The chain joins TRBV6-5 to TRBJ2-7, with a weak D call TRBD2 (6 bases). The CDR3 has 15 residues. Germline V gene data show CDR1 as MNHEY and CDR2 as SVGAGI. Trimming took 2 bases from V and 5 from J, leaving 16 bases between them. As DNA, the CDR3 is TGTGCCAGCAGTTACAGAATCGGGAGTCTAAACGAGCAGTACTTC. Amino acid sequence: CASSYRIGSLNEQYF.

The rearrangement links TRBV9 to TRBJ2-5; 13 positions match TRBD2. CDR1 SGDLS and CDR2 YYNGEE come from the germline V gene. This CDR3 region has 15 residues. J gave up 4 bases and V 0 bases, and 0 bases lay outside the gene matches. CDR3 in amino acids: CASSVGTSGRETQYF. For the CDR3, the DNA is TGTGCCAGCAGCGTAGGGACTAGCGGGAGAGAGACCCAGTACTTC.

The rearrangement uses TRBV27 and TRBJ2-1; 7 nucleotides align to TRBD2. This CDR3 is built from 15 residues. Germline loops: CDR1 MNHEY, CDR2 SMNVEV (reference sequence). J gave up 5 bases and V 4 bases, and 8 bases lay outside the gene matches. In DNA form, the CDR3 reads TGTGCCAGCAGTTCCCTCGGGGGGAGTGACAATGAGCAGTTCTTC. This encodes CASSSLGGSDNEQFF.

The CDR3 region is CASHRESNYGYTF. The CDR3 region has the DNA TGTGCCAGCCACAGGGAATCGAACTATGGCTACACCTTC. The V call is TRBV19, the J call TRBJ1-2; a possible D gene is TRBD1 (6 bases). The CDR3 covers 13 residues. Per germline, CDR1 LNHDA and CDR2 SQIVND (reference sequence). Trimming shortened V by 9 bases and J by 2 bases, and 13 bases separated the two germline ends.